One sample yielded the 26 T cell receptor beta chains listed below, sequenced in a study of human T cells and chemical hapten exposure. One entry per CDR3 protein results from TCRdb running MiXCR on the RACE reads. Altogether more than 95,000 distinct CDR3 sequences are present, around 35% being singletons, with the ten largest covering less than 3%. Time point given: patch test 3, about 24 weeks after DPC sensitization. As for treatment: therapeutic diphenylcyclopropenone sensitization with weekly scalp DPC. The material sequenced was whole blood, taken in connection with sensitization to the hapten diphenylcyclopropenone (DPC). These receptors came from a man aged 40-50 years with alopecia areata. Some clones in this sample may be carry-over from other donors' samples.

The V and J genes are TRBV10-3 and TRBJ2-3; D not certain. Germline V gene sequence: CDR1 ENHRY, CDR2 SYGVKD. Trimming pared 0 bases from V and 4 bases from J, leaving 8 bases between. CDR3 size: 14 residues. The CDR3 nucleotides read TGTGCCATCAGTGAGTCGCAGTTCTCAGATACGCAGTATTTT. It is translated as CAISESQFSDTQYF.

This clonotype was observed a handful of times. The chain links TRBV7-3 to TRBJ2-5; perhaps TRBD2 as D (6 bases). This CDR3 is 15 amino acids long. Germline CDR1 is SGHTA and CDR2 is FQGTGA. The V end was cut by 5 bases, the J end by 1 base, with 14 bases between. DNA for the CDR3: TGTGCCAGCAGCCATGGGGCGGGGACCCAAGAGACCCAGTACTTC. Its protein product is CASSHGAGTQETQYF.

J is TRBJ1-1 and V is TRBV6-8; a possible D gene is TRBD1 (6 bases). This CDR3 contains 16 residues. The germline V gene has CDR1 MNHGY and CDR2 SAAAGT. Trimming took off 6 bases at V and 0 bases at J, with 17 bases between the two ends. The CDR3 bases are TGTGCCAGCAGGGAACCTGGGGACATTATGAACACTGAAGCTTTCTTT. Protein sequence: CASREPGDIMNTEAFF.

The chain joins TRBV5-1 to TRBJ2-5, with D perhaps matching TRBD1 (6 bases). The CDR3 length is 19 residues. Germline lookup yields CDR1 SGHRS and CDR2 YFSETQ. Trimming left V 3 bases short and J 2 bases short, with 26 bases between. In DNA, the CDR3 is TGCGCCAGCAGCTCATCCCCCCACCCAGGGGCGATAGGGCAAGAGACCCAGTACTTC. Translated, it gives CASSSSPHPGAIGQETQYF.

A few counts support this clonotype. The chain links TRBV6-6 to TRBJ1-5; D might be TRBD1 (5 bases). The V gene lost 2 bases and the J gene lost 6 bases, with 14 bases spanning the gap. Germline V CDR1 and CDR2: MNHNY, SVGAGI (reference sequence). This CDR3 has 15 amino acids. The CDR3 DNA reads TGTGCCAGCAGTTACCCCGGGGACGCGGGTCAGCCCCAGCATTTT. This codes for CASSYPGDAGQPQHF.

This clonotype was counted between two and nine times. The rearrangement joins TRBV5-1 to TRBJ1-6; D possibly corresponds to TRBD1 (5 bases). This CDR3 spans 13 amino acids. The V gene's germline CDR1 is SGHRS and CDR2 YFSETQ. The V gene lost 7 bases and the J gene lost 5 bases, with 10 bases spanning the gap. CDR3 bases: TGCGCCAGCTCTGGGGGAGATAATTCACCCCTCCACTTT. This gives the protein CASSGGDNSPLHF.

This clonotype was seen ten or more times. The gene calls are TRBV10-3 and TRBJ2-4, with TRBD2 matching over 10 bases. The CDR3 spans 16 residues. V trimming: 5 bases; J trimming: 0 bases; junction bases outside the gene matches: 4. The germline CDR1 and CDR2 sequences are ENHRY and SYGVKD. The CDR3: CAISYSGRLAKNIQYF. The CDR3 DNA is TGTGCCATCAGTTATAGCGGGAGGCTAGCCAAAAACATTCAGTACTTC.

The V call is TRBV20-1, the J call TRBJ2-3; 9 bases are a match to TRBD2. Germline V gene lookup returns CDR1 DFQATT and CDR2 SNEGSKA (reference sequence). Unmatched junction bases numbered 10, after V lost 0 bases and J lost 9 bases. This CDR3 has 15 residues. CDR3 nucleotide sequence: TGCAGTGCTAGAGATGGTAGCGGGGGTTCAGTGACGCAGTATTTT. As protein: CSARDGSGGSVTQYF.

This clonotype was picked up one time. The chain is built from TRBV27 and TRBJ2-7; D uncertain. CDR1 is MNHEY and CDR2 is SMNVEV in the germline V gene (reference sequence). The V and J ends lost 2 bases and 2 bases respectively, with 10 bases between them. The CDR3 is 14 residues long. CDR3 coding DNA: TGTGCCAGCAGTTTAGCAGTGAGTGCCTACGAGCAGTACTTC. Translation gives CASSLAVSAYEQYF.

This chain connects TRBV6-5 to TRBJ2-3, with D unresolved. CDR1 and CDR2 from the germline V gene are MNHEY and SVGAGI. V dropped 3 bases and J dropped 6 bases, with 13 bases sitting between them. This CDR3 has 14 residues. The chain's CDR3 is CASSYTMSPDTQYF. CDR3 DNA sequence: TGTGCCAGCAGTTATACCATGTCTCCCGATACGCAGTATTTT.

CDR3 DNA: TGCAGCGTGCGGGACGGTTACAATGAGCAGTTCTTC. Its translation: CSVRDGYNEQFF. The chain uses TRBV29-1 and TRBJ2-1; perhaps TRBD2 as D (6 bases). The germline V gene encodes CDR1 SQVTM and CDR2 ANQGSEA. This CDR3 has 12 amino acids. V lost 6 bases, J lost 4 bases, and 10 bases lay in between.

This chain uses TRBV7-9 with TRBJ1-4; perhaps TRBD1 as D (6 bases). The V end lost 6 bases, the J end lost 0 bases, and 14 bases lay between the germline ends. Germline CDR1 is SEHNR and CDR2 is FQNEAQ (reference sequence). The length of the CDR3 is 16 residues. CDR3: CASRQQGVATNEKLFF. Here the CDR3 DNA reads TGTGCCAGCAGACAACAGGGAGTTGCAACTAATGAAAAACTGTTTTTT.

The chain is built from TRBV12-5 and TRBJ2-3; unclear D gene. The germline V and J ends were trimmed by 0 bases and 5 bases, with 15 bases remaining between them. Germline-derived CDR1 and CDR2 are LGHNT and FRNRAP. The CDR3 spans 16 residues. CDR3 sequence (DNA): TGTGCTAGTGGTTTGGTAAGGTCACAGATCCAAGATACGCAGTATTTT. Its protein product is CASGLVRSQIQDTQYF.

This clonotype was counted only a few times. Without the conserved terminal phenylalanine or tryptophan, this CDR3 likely stems from a read error. The DNA is left out, because the CDR3 cannot be placed on it with certainty; the CDR3 is given as TCRdb lists it. This sequence joins TRBV24-1 and TRBJ1-4; the listed D gene, TRBD1, was not tested against the DNA. The germline V gene encodes CDR1 KGHDR and CDR2 SFDVKD. The CDR3 comprises 12 residues, both ends counted. The CDR3: CATSDLGRSDFG.

The chain uses TRBV5-1 and TRBJ2-7; 8 bases map to TRBD1. The CDR3 loop spans 15 amino acids. Germline assignment: CDR1 SGHRS and CDR2 YFSETQ. The V gene end was trimmed by 4 bases and the J gene end by 1 base; junction bases not matched to a gene: 7. Here the CDR3 reads CASSPGTGTSYEQYV. CDR3 nucleotides: TGCGCCAGCAGCCCCGGGACAGGTACTTCCTACGAGCAGTACGTC.

The chain employs TRBV20-1 and TRBJ1-6; 9 bases fit TRBD1. Per germline, CDR1 DFQATT and CDR2 SNEGSKA (reference sequence). The CDR3 sequence is 18 residues long. V was pared by 2 bases and J by 9 bases, with 17 bases of the junction left unmatched. CDR3 protein: CSARPSLQGAQRGSPLHF. CDR3 sequence (DNA): TGCAGTGCTAGACCCTCTCTACAGGGGGCGCAGAGAGGTTCACCCCTCCACTTT.

This clonotype appeared once. V gene TRBV19 combines with J gene TRBJ1-2; D uncertain. V was pared by 3 bases and J by 4 bases, with 9 bases between. Germline V gene sequence: CDR1 LNHDA, CDR2 SQIVND (reference sequence). CDR3 length: 13 residues. Written as DNA, the CDR3 is TGTGCCAGTAGTATGGTGCGCGCCTATGGCTACACCTTC. Residues: CASSMVRAYGYTF.

This clonotype turned up a few times. V and J are TRBV20-1 and TRBJ2-1; the D is unclear. The CDR3 runs 12 residues. Per the germline V gene, CDR1 is DFQATT and CDR2 is SNEGSKA (reference sequence). The V end lost 5 bases, the J end lost 7 bases, and 12 bases lay between the germline ends. The CDR3 nucleotides are TGCAGTGCTCCCCGACCGCAAAATGAGCAGTTCTTC. It encodes CSAPRPQNEQFF.

In its sample, this clonotype was seen a few times. The chain has TRBV28 and TRBJ2-2, with D hard to call. CDR1 MDHEN and CDR2 SYDVKM come from the germline V gene. The CDR3 spans 14 residues. V lost 6 bases and J 4 bases, leaving 12 bases between the germline ends. Here the CDR3 reads CASSLGYLTGELFF. CDR3 DNA: TGTGCCAGCAGCTTAGGGTACCTCACCGGGGAGCTGTTTTTT.

V and J are TRBV20-1 and TRBJ2-5, with TRBD2 matching 13 bases. After removal of 5 bases from V and 5 bases from J, the junction contained 5 bases not matched to a gene. CDR3 length: 14 amino acids. Germline V gene data show CDR1 as DFQATT and CDR2 as SNEGSKA (reference sequence). The chain's CDR3 is CSAGMTSGRETQYF. For the CDR3, the DNA is TGCAGTGCTGGGATGACTAGCGGGAGGGAGACCCAGTACTTC.

This clonotype was observed a few times. The DNA of the CDR3 is TGTGCCACCCCTCCGAGGAGGCCCAATGAGCAGTTCTTC. This codes for CATPPRRPNEQFF. The V call is TRBV7-4, the J call TRBJ2-1; weak D call: TRBD2 (5 bases). V lost 10 bases and J lost 6, with 16 bases in between. The CDR3 has 13 amino acids. Germline assignment: CDR1 SGHVT and CDR2 SQSDAQ.

This clonotype was detected only once. The V and J genes are TRBV6-5 and TRBJ2-3; no definite D call. The ends were cut back, 1 base at V and 2 bases at J, with 16 bases in the middle. The germline CDR1 and CDR2 sequences are MNHEY and SVGAGI. The CDR3 consists of 17 residues. CDR3 sequence reads: CASSYFAGLDSTDTQYF. The CDR3 DNA reads TGTGCCAGCAGTTACTTCGCCGGTCTCGATTCCACAGATACGCAGTATTTT.

The genes are TRBV24-1 and TRBJ2-5; D remains ambiguous. V lost 4 bases and J 1 base, leaving 3 bases between the germline ends. CDR1 and CDR2 (germline): KGHDR, SFDVKD. The CDR3 sequence is 12 residues long. The CDR3 bases are TGTGCCACCAGTGACATCCAAGAGACCCAGTACTTC. Residues: CATSDIQETQYF.

The chain combines TRBV6-6 with TRBJ2-1; 9 bases fit TRBD2. CDR1 is MNHNY and CDR2 is SVGAGI in the germline V gene (reference sequence). V dropped 3 bases and J dropped 7; count of bases not matched to a gene: 13. The CDR3 runs 17 residues. This CDR3 reads CASSYSLAGFGGNEQFF. CDR3 nucleotides: TGTGCCAGCAGTTATTCGCTAGCGGGATTTGGTGGGAATGAGCAGTTCTTC.

The chain recombines TRBV5-1 with TRBJ2-3, with 8 bases matching TRBD2. This CDR3 comprises 15 residues. V dropped 4 bases and J dropped 2; count of bases not matched to a gene: 6. Germline loops: CDR1 SGHRS, CDR2 YFSETQ. The CDR3 nucleotides read TGCGCCAGCAGCCGGGAGGGACTACCCACAGATACGCAGTATTTT. It yields the protein CASSREGLPTDTQYF.

The chain has TRBV20-1 and TRBJ1-5; 8 bases map to TRBD1. Losses at the gene ends were 6 bases for V and 5 bases for J; bases not matched to a gene: 9. The CDR3 extends over 14 amino acids. Germline-derived CDR1 and CDR2 are DFQATT and SNEGSKA (reference sequence). CDR3 in amino acids: CSALGQVPYQPQHF. The CDR3 bases are TGCAGTGCCCTGGGACAGGTCCCCTATCAGCCCCAGCATTTT.